Following are 20 T cell receptor beta chains from one sample sequenced in a study of blood T cells in healthy people across ages. It was with a sample-barcoded 5' primer and a J-beta primer mix that a second PCR of roughly 7 to 12 cycles was run. TCRdb reprocessed the 5' RACE reads with MiXCR, giving one entry per CDR3 protein. Among about 1,600,000 distinct CDR3 sequences, roughly 45% were seen once, and the ten largest hold less than 8%. Sequenced sample: blood. Receptors were obtained from a woman aged 18-29 years in good health.

V is TRBV6-2 or TRBV6-3 and J is TRBJ2-5, with D possibly TRBD2 on 5 matching bases. The CDR3 length is 14 residues. CDR1 MNHEY and CDR2 SVGEGT come from the germline V gene. Trimming pared 7 bases from V and 1 base from J, leaving 13 bases between. Here the CDR3 reads CASTNSGFQETQYF. Written as DNA, the CDR3 is TGTGCCAGCACCAATTCGGGGTTCCAAGAGACCCAGTACTTC.

This clonotype has more than one count but fewer than ten. The chain combines TRBV3-1 with TRBJ1-1, with 8 bases that match TRBD1. Germline values: CDR1 LGHDT, CDR2 YNNKEL (reference sequence). After removal of 1 base from V and 8 bases from J, the junction contained 6 bases not matched to a gene. The CDR3 runs 14 residues. The CDR3 loop is CASSQGGQGGEAFF. CDR3 nucleotide sequence: TGTGCCAGCAGCCAAGGAGGACAGGGAGGGGAAGCTTTCTTT.

The rearrangement joins TRBV20-1 to TRBJ1-1, with D unresolved. Germline V gives CDR1 DFQATT, CDR2 SNEGSKA (reference sequence). The CDR3 length is 11 residues. Deletions cut 8 bases from V and 0 bases from J, with 7 bases between. The CDR3 coding sequence is TGCAGTATCCAGGTGAACACTGAAGCTTTCTTT. Translation: CSIQVNTEAFF.

Regarding this clonotype: This could be a read error, since a much larger clone is one nucleotide away. J is TRBJ2-4 and V is TRBV7-2; tentatively, D is TRBD1 (5 bases). The CDR3 sequence is 14 residues long. Trimming pared 1 base from V and 6 bases from J, leaving 10 bases between. Germline lookup yields CDR1 SGHTA and CDR2 FQGNSA. CDR3 nucleotides: TGTGCCAGCAGCTTAGGGATAGGGGTAAACATTCAGTACTTC. Translated, it gives CASSLGIGVNIQYF.

This clonotype was observed a handful of times. The rearrangement joins TRBV4-1 to TRBJ1-2, with D unresolved. Looked up from germline, CDR1 is MGHRA and CDR2 is YSYEKL. With 1 base removed from V and 8 bases from J, the gap between germline ends came to 26 bases. The CDR3 length is 18 residues. The CDR3 reads CASSQVDNPVPPPDGYTF. In nucleotides, the CDR3 is TGCGCCAGCAGCCAAGTCGACAACCCCGTTCCACCTCCGGACGGCTACACCTTC.

The chain combines TRBV12-3 or TRBV12-4 with TRBJ2-7; 13 positions agree with TRBD2. Germline trimming cut 3 bases from V and 4 bases from J; bases unmatched to any gene: 6. CDR3 length equals 16 residues. This CDR3 is CASSFGLAGACYEQYF. The CDR3 bases are TGTGCCAGCAGTTTCGGACTAGCGGGAGCTTGTTACGAGCAGTACTTC.

The rearrangement uses TRBV6-5 and TRBJ2-3; possible D gene TRBD1, 5 bases. Germline loops: CDR1 MNHEY, CDR2 SVGAGI. V lost 5 bases and J 3 bases, leaving 12 bases between the germline ends. This CDR3 spans 14 amino acids. DNA for the CDR3: TGTGCCAGCAGTCAGGGCAGGCCTACAGATACGCAGTATTTT. Translated, it gives CASSQGRPTDTQYF.

This clonotype was observed once. Here the CDR3 DNA reads TGTGCCAGCATTGGGGGCAATAACTATGGCTACACCTTC. The encoded protein is CASIGGNNYGYTF. This chain connects TRBV3-1 to TRBJ1-2; D perhaps matches TRBD1 (6 bases). This CDR3 region has 13 residues. CDR1 is LGHDT and CDR2 is YNNKEL in the germline V gene (reference sequence). Trimming cost V 7 bases and J 1 base, with 10 bases left between them.

The rearrangement uses TRBV14 and TRBJ2-7, with TRBD1 as a possible D gene (6 bases). This CDR3 spans 14 amino acids. CDR1 is SGHDN and CDR2 is FVKESK in the germline V gene. CDR3: CVSTRTGTSYEQYF. CDR3 sequence (DNA): TGTGTCAGTACCCGTACAGGGACCTCCTACGAGCAGTACTTC.

This clonotype turned up a few times. The chain employs TRBV20-1 and TRBJ2-1; a weak D match, TRBD2 (6 bases). The germline gives CDR1 DFQATT, CDR2 SNEGSKA (reference sequence). The CDR3 is 16 amino acids. Deletions cut 4 bases from V and 2 bases from J, with 18 bases between. The chain's CDR3 is CSATFGTSKTYNEQFF. DNA of the CDR3: TGCAGTGCTACCTTCGGGACTTCTAAAACCTACAATGAGCAGTTCTTC.

The chain is built from TRBV6-1 and TRBJ2-1; the match to TRBD2 covers 7 bases. The CDR3 is 11 residues long. Germline trimming cut 6 bases from V and 8 bases from J; bases unmatched to any gene: 1. Germline V gene data show CDR1 as MNHNS and CDR2 as SASEGT. The CDR3 sequence: CASRLAYEQFF. CDR3 DNA: TGTGCCAGCAGACTAGCGTATGAGCAGTTCTTC.

The chain joins TRBV20-1 to TRBJ2-7; D might be TRBD1 or TRBD2, each matching 6 bases. The J call is uncertain, as TRBJ2-5 better fits the DNA end. In germline, CDR1 is DFQATT, CDR2 SNEGSKA (reference sequence). The CDR3 contains 15 residues. The CDR3 region is CSASSSRGLQETQYF. CDR3 sequence (DNA): TGCAGTGCTAGCTCTAGCAGGGGACTCCAAGAGACCCAGTACTTC.

This clonotype was detected only a few times. The V call is TRBV20-1, the J call TRBJ2-3; no clear D. The V end lost 7 bases, the J end lost 0 bases, and 17 bases lay between the germline ends. Looked up from germline, CDR1 is DFQATT and CDR2 is SNEGSKA (reference sequence). This CDR3 is 15 amino acids long. CDR3 DNA sequence: TGCAGTGGGGCGAGAGATCTTACTAGCACAGATACGCAGTATTTT. Amino acids: CSGARDLTSTDTQYF.

This clonotype was found a few times. The gene calls are TRBV12-3 or TRBV12-4 and TRBJ2-3; 7 positions agree with TRBD2. The junction had 5 bases not matched to a gene; V was cut back by 4 bases and J by 7 bases. The CDR3 contains 13 residues. The CDR3 coding sequence is TGTGCCAGCAGTTCCCAACTAGCGAATACGCAGTATTTT. Protein product: CASSSQLANTQYF.

The chain employs TRBV14 and TRBJ1-4; the match to TRBD1 covers 7 bases. The V gene's germline CDR1 is SGHDN and CDR2 FVKESK. The CDR3 contains 14 residues. V lost 4 bases to trimming and J lost 5 bases; unmatched junction nucleotides: 4. The CDR3 DNA is TGTGCCAGCAGCCGACAGGGTCCCAATGAAAAACTGTTTTTT. Amino acid sequence: CASSRQGPNEKLFF. The variable domain in full, completed from reference TRBV14 and TRBJ1-4, reads EAGVTQFPSHSVIEKGQTVTLRCDPISGHDNLYWYRRVMGKEIKFLLHFVKESKQDESGMPNNRFLAERTGGTYSTLKVQPAELEDSGVYFCASSRQGPNEKLFFGSGTQLSVL.

This clonotype has ten or more counts. This chain joins TRBV4-1 and TRBJ2-1; perhaps TRBD2 as D (7 bases). The CDR3 loop spans 17 amino acids. V was trimmed by 0 bases and J by 3 bases, leaving 15 bases between them. The germline V gene encodes CDR1 MGHRA and CDR2 YSYEKL. CDR3: CASSQDLAGADYNEQFF. Written as DNA, the CDR3 is TGCGCCAGCAGCCAAGATCTGGCGGGGGCCGACTACAATGAGCAGTTCTTC.

As to this clonotype: A much larger clonotype is one base distant, so this may be a read error. The rearrangement uses TRBV13 and TRBJ2-2; possibly TRBD1 or TRBD2 for D (5 bases each). Germline lookup yields CDR1 PRHDT and CDR2 FYEKMQ (reference sequence). The CDR3 sequence is 15 residues long. CDR3 region: CSSTISGTGNGELFF. The CDR3, as DNA: TGTTCCAGCACCATTTCCGGGACGGGGAACGGGGAGCTGTTTTTT. Full variable domain (missing parts from reference TRBV13 and TRBJ2-2): AAGVIQSPRHLIKEKRETATLKCYPIPRHDTVYWYQQGPGQDPQFLISFYEKMQSDKGSIPDRFSAQQFSDYHSELNMSSLELGDSALYFCSSTISGTGNGELFFGEGSRLTVL.

CDR3 bases: TGCGCCAGCAGCCTAGTACGGACTAGCGGGCGCTCCTACAATGAGCAGTACTTC. The encoded protein is CASSLVRTSGRSYNEQYF. The chain employs TRBV5-1 and TRBJ2-1; 11 nucleotides line up with TRBD2. Matching the DNA end better, TRBJ2-7 makes the J call doubtful. This CDR3 is 18 amino acids long. Germline-derived CDR1 and CDR2 are SGHRS and YFSETQ.

The chain links TRBV2 to TRBJ1-5; TRBD1 might be the D (6 bases). The CDR3 covers 15 residues. The V end was cut by 3 bases, the J end by 1 base, with 10 bases between. Germline loops: CDR1 SNHLY, CDR2 FYNNEI. The chain's CDR3 is CASSERGSSNQPQHF. As DNA, the CDR3 is TGTGCCAGCAGTGAGAGGGGGAGCAGCAATCAGCCCCAGCATTTT.

This clonotype was counted only a few times. V usage is TRBV7-2 and J usage is TRBJ2-3; TRBD2 matches 7 bases. V lost 3 bases and J lost 0; bases outside the gene matches: 6. Germline CDR1 is SGHTA and CDR2 is FQGNSA. This CDR3 is 16 amino acids long. The CDR3 DNA reads TGTGCCAGCAGCTTTGGGACTATTTCTAGCACAGATACGCAGTATTTT. Amino acids: CASSFGTISSTDTQYF.